What follows describes a single T cell receptor beta chain. Those enrolled in Seattle joined during active infection and were followed longitudinally afterward. These data belong to a study of blood T cell repertoires in COVID-19. As for the study in general: Acute-phase and convalescent COVID-19 samples originated in the United States, Italy and Spain.

In the original analysis: Amplification from reference gene primers served as the basis for estimated nucleated cell counts. Using immunoSEQ multiplex PCR, the repertoire was profiled, and TCRdb retains in-frame clones only, with some absent. V, J and clone size reflect that table, while D and trimming were determined from the DNA. Of about 180,000 clones in the sample, 65% to 85% were seen once. The V gene end was trimmed by 2 bases and the J gene end by 5 bases; junction bases not matched to a gene: 4. The CDR3 contains 14 residues. CDR1 MNHEY and CDR2 SVGAGI come from the germline V gene. The receptor was derived from a woman aged 40 to 55 with COVID-19, enrolled during active disease. The chain uses TRBV6-5 and TRBJ2-5; 8 nucleotides line up with TRBD1. Material for sequencing was peripheral blood. The CDR3 here is CASSYRDRRETQYF. In DNA, the CDR3 is TGTGCCAGCAGTTACCGGGACAGGAGGGAGACCCAGTACTTC.